This TCR beta chain was sequenced during a study of T cells in Graves' hyperthyroidism and ophthalmopathy. RNA transcripts provided the source from which TCR beta CDR3 regions were amplified. HTBI primers were the set used in a first-round RT-PCR of the TCR CDR3. Via MiXCR, TCRdb re-called the multiplex PCR reads, giving one row per CDR3 protein. The sample includes roughly 500,000 distinct CDR3 sequences, about 15% seen only once; the top ten take less than 6%. V lost 0 bases and J 6 bases, leaving 6 bases between the germline ends. CDR3 length equals 14 residues. Germline loops: CDR1 MNHEY, CDR2 SVGAGI. The sample holds a few counts of this clonotype.

This TCR was sampled from a woman in her 30s with Graves' hyperthyroidism that later progressed to Graves' ophthalmopathy. Sequenced input: blood. J is TRBJ1-6 and V is TRBV6-5, with no clear D. The CDR3 sequence is CASSYSAGNSPLHF. The DNA of the CDR3 is TGTGCCAGCAGTTACTCTGCGGGTAATTCACCCCTCCACTTT.